A selection of T cell receptor beta chains follows, all from one sample in a study of OX40 agonist ivuxolimab in advanced cancers. Assay: immunoSEQ multiplex PCR; the TCRdb copy retains only in-frame clones and omits some. The profile shows approximately 80,000 clones, about 90% of them singletons. The material was CD4+ or CD8+ T cells sorted from blood, obtained in a trial of the OX40 agonist ivuxolimab. All receptors derive from an adult with an advanced solid tumor such as melanoma, head and neck, liver or kidney cancer. Both conserved end residues are part of each CDR3. A D gene is named only where the DNA matches it firmly. Clone size is stated in some rows and not others, as once, few, many or a class when expanded.

>-|TRBV18|-|TRBJ1-2
CASSQEVGPNYGYTF
TGTGCCAGCTCACAAGAGGTGGGCCCTAACTATGGCTACACCTTC
>TRBD1|TRBV2|-|TRBJ1-2
CASSPTGQGGYTF
TGTGCCAGCAGTCCGACAGGGCAGGGTGGCTACACCTTC
>-|TRBV12-2|-|TRBJ1-2
CASRLIRGPGYTF
TGTGCAAGTCGACTCATACGGGGACCTGGCTACACCTTC
>-|TRBV10-3|-|TRBJ1-5
CAISLGNQPQHF
TGTGCCATCAGTCTCGGGAATCAGCCCCAGCATTTT
>-|TRBV19|-|TRBJ1-4
CASSVGLRREKLFF
TGTGCCAGTAGTGTCGGACTTCGTAGGGAAAAACTGTTTTTT
>-|TRBV19|-|TRBJ1-1
CASIAGGQVFGEAFF
TGTGCCAGTATAGCGGGGGGGCAAGTCTTCGGTGAAGCTTTCTTT
>-|TRBV2|-|TRBJ1-5
CASKGVGNQPQHF
TGTGCCAGCAAAGGGGTCGGCAATCAGCCCCAGCATTTT
>-|TRBV7-6|-|TRBJ1-1
CASSLQGDTEAFF
TGTGCCAGCAGCTTACAGGGAGACACTGAAGCTTTCTTT
>-|TRBV7-9|-|TRBJ1-5
CASSLGDRNQPQHF
TGTGCCAGCAGCTTGGGGGACCGCAATCAGCCCCAGCATTTT
>TRBD1|TRBV5-1|-|TRBJ2-3
CASSSGQGFTDTQYF
TGCGCCAGCAGCTCAGGACAGGGATTCACAGATACGCAGTATTTT
>TRBD1|TRBV9|-|TRBJ1-2
CASSVAGGQGDGYTF
TGTGCCAGCAGCGTAGCTGGGGGACAGGGGGATGGCTACACCTTC
>TRBD1|TRBV19|-|TRBJ1-2
CASWRQGGNYGYTF
TGTGCCAGTTGGCGACAGGGGGGGAACTATGGCTACACCTTC
>TRBD2|TRBV7-8|-|TRBJ2-5
CASSLAASGGTEQETQYF
TGTGCCAGCAGCTTAGCGGCTAGCGGGGGGACTGAACAAGAGACCCAGTACTTC
>TRBD1|TRBV9|-|TRBJ2-1
CASSGWDSSYNEQFF
TGTGCCAGCAGCGGATGGGACAGCTCCTACAATGAGCAGTTCTTC
>-|TRBV7-8|once|TRBJ2-3
CASSLARVPRTDTQYF
TGTGCCAGCAGCTTAGCGCGCGTCCCTCGCACAGATACGCAGTATTTT
>TRBD1|TRBV7-9|few|TRBJ1-2
CASSPRRQGGLGYTF
TGTGCCAGCAGCCCCCGTAGACAGGGGGGCCTTGGCTACACCTTC
>TRBD1|TRBV5-5|-|TRBJ1-1
CASSRQGDTEAFF
TGTGCCAGCAGCCGACAGGGGGACACTGAAGCTTTCTTT
>-|TRBV30|-|TRBJ1-2
CAWSVRGEKGYTF
TGTGCCTGGAGTGTACGAGGGGAGAAGGGCTACACCTTC
>TRBD1|TRBV6-4|-|TRBJ1-3
CASSEGTGTRPIYF
TGTGCCAGCAGTGAGGGGACAGGGACACGACCCATATATTTT
>-|TRBV30|-|TRBJ2-1
CAWSVGTGSYNEQFF
TGTGCCTGGAGTGTAGGGACGGGTTCCTACAATGAGCAGTTCTTC
>-|TRBV7-9|-|TRBJ1-1
CASSLGDRQAFF
TGTGCCAGCAGCTTAGGCGACAGACAAGCTTTCTTT
>-|TRBV7-2|-|TRBJ1-2
CASSLVGMGDGYTF
TGTGCCAGCAGCTTAGTTGGGATGGGCGATGGCTACACCTTC
>-|TRBV2|-|TRBJ2-2
CASSEGQANTGELFF
TGTGCCAGCAGTGAAGGGCAGGCGAACACCGGGGAGCTGTTTTTT
>-|TRBV6-4|-|TRBJ2-3
CASSRQGGNADTQYF
TGTGCCAGCAGTAGGCAGGGGGGAAATGCCGATACGCAGTATTTT
>-|TRBV2|-|TRBJ1-1
CASNRVNTEAFF
TGTGCCAGCAACAGGGTGAACACTGAAGCTTTCTTT
>TRBD1|TRBV19|-|TRBJ1-2
CASSTHGTVNYGYTF
TGTGCCAGTAGTACCCACGGGACAGTAAACTATGGCTACACCTTC